These 8 T cell receptor beta chains were all obtained from the same sample, sequenced in a study of T cell responses to AZD1222 COVID-19 vaccine. Assay used: immunoSEQ multiplex PCR; TCRdb lists only in-frame clones, some missing. The profile shows some 120,000 clones, roughly 90% of them singletons. Sequencing was performed on peripheral blood, taken on day 0 of AZD1222 vaccination. All receptors derive from an adult in good health.

The rearrangement uses TRBV30 and TRBJ1-1; D remains ambiguous. V lost 1 base and J 3 bases, leaving 3 bases between the germline ends. Per germline, CDR1 GTSNPN and CDR2 SVGIG (reference sequence). This CDR3 is 11 amino acids long. The CDR3 sequence is CAWSAYTEAFF. The CDR3 DNA reads as TGTGCCTGGAGTGCCTACACTGAAGCTTTCTTT.

The DNA of the CDR3 is TGTGCCAGCAGCTTAGCCCGAGTCCAGGGGAACACTGAAGCTTTCTTT. As protein: CASSLARVQGNTEAFF. This sequence joins TRBV5-4 and TRBJ1-1, with D possibly TRBD1 on 5 matching bases. Trimming shortened V by 2 bases and J by 1 base, and 15 bases separated the two germline ends. The CDR3 spans 16 residues. CDR1 SGHNT and CDR2 YYREEE come from the germline V gene (reference sequence).

This clone was detected only a few times. The V call is TRBV2, the J call TRBJ2-7, with 10 bases aligning to TRBD1. The germline CDR1 and CDR2 sequences are SNHLY and FYNNEI. This CDR3 has 15 amino acids. V shed 3 bases and J 4 bases; nucleotides not matched to a gene: 6. CDR3 sequence reads: CASSDSGQGYYEQYF. CDR3 nucleotide sequence: TGTGCCAGCAGTGACTCGGGACAGGGGTATTACGAGCAGTACTTC.

The chain carries TRBV28 and TRBJ1-2, with 8 bases matching TRBD1. Germline V gives CDR1 MDHEN, CDR2 SYDVKM. The CDR3 sequence is 14 residues long. Losses at the gene ends were 7 bases for V and 4 bases for J; bases not matched to a gene: 8. For the CDR3, the DNA is TGTGCCAGCACGACAGGGGTCTTTTTCTATGGCTACACCTTC. Its translation: CASTTGVFFYGYTF.

The chain has TRBV11-2 and TRBJ2-7, with 7 bases that match TRBD1. The CDR3 length is 16 residues. The germline CDR1 and CDR2 sequences are SGHAT and FQNNGV. Trimming took 4 bases from V and 4 from J; bases not matched to a gene: 13. The CDR3 loop reads CASSSMTGLLFYEQYF. The DNA of the CDR3 is TGTGCCAGCAGCTCTATGACAGGGCTCCTGTTTTACGAGCAGTACTTC.

The chain is built from TRBV19 and TRBJ2-3; 15 positions agree with TRBD2. After removal of 3 bases from V and 5 bases from J, the junction contained 6 bases not matched to a gene. CDR1 and CDR2 (germline): LNHDA, SQIVND (reference sequence). This CDR3 has 17 residues. The CDR3, as DNA: TGTGCCAGTAGTATGGGACTAGCGGGAGGCGTTGGAGATACGCAGTATTTT. Amino acids: CASSMGLAGGVGDTQYF.

The chain uses TRBV2 and TRBJ2-2, with 10 bases aligning to TRBD2. CDR3 length equals 16 residues. V was clipped by 7 bases and J by 3 bases; unmatched bases: 8. Germline lookup yields CDR1 SNHLY and CDR2 FYNNEI. CDR3 sequence reads: CASKPAGGPYTGELFF. CDR3 in DNA: TGTGCCAGCAAGCCAGCGGGAGGGCCATACACCGGGGAGCTGTTTTTT.

The chain has TRBV5-6 and TRBJ2-7; D uncertain. Germline V CDR1 and CDR2: SGHDT, YYEEEE. This CDR3 region has 15 residues. V was trimmed by 0 bases and J by 2 bases, leaving 12 bases between them. The CDR3 DNA reads as TGTGCCAGCAGCTTGGTTCAGTCGGCCACCTACGAGCAGTACTTC. It encodes CASSLVQSATYEQYF.